The 32 T cell receptor beta chains presented below share a single source sample, sequenced in a study of shared clonotypes between healthy human individuals. The protocol was immunoSEQ multiplex PCR, while the TCRdb copy is restricted to in-frame clones and leaves out a portion. This table has hundreds of thousands of clones, 95% to 97% appearing once. The naive CD8 population came from CD45RO-negative cells selected for CCR7, without terminally differentiated effector memory CD45RA+ cells. Sequences were obtained from naive CD8+ T cells sorted from blood. Source of these receptors: a woman aged 25-40 years in good health.

The chain carries TRBV2 and TRBJ2-7, with D perhaps TRBD1 or TRBD2 (6 bases each). CDR1 is SNHLY, CDR2 FYNNEI, per germline. The CDR3 consists of 16 residues. The V end lost 7 bases, the J end lost 0 bases, and 19 bases lay between the germline ends. CDR3 sequence (DNA): TGTGCCAGCAATGGTATCGGGGGCGGCCGCTCCTACGAGCAGTACTTC. The encoded protein is CASNGIGGGRSYEQYF.

The V call is TRBV28, the J call TRBJ1-5, with 9 bases aligning to TRBD1. The CDR3 has 23 residues. The germline CDR1 and CDR2 sequences are MDHEN and SYDVKM. The V gene end was trimmed by 6 bases and the J gene end by 0 bases; junction bases not matched to a gene: 27. The CDR3, as DNA: TGTGCCAGCAGGCTCCGGGACAGGGTTCCCGGGCGATCGATTTTGAGTAGCAATCAGCCCCAGCATTTT. Protein product: CASRLRDRVPGRSILSSNQPQHF.

Written as DNA, the CDR3 is TGTGCCAGTAGTATAGGATCCGGGACAGCTTACGAGCAGTACTTC. This encodes CASSIGSGTAYEQYF. This chain uses TRBV19 with TRBJ2-7; 7 positions match TRBD1. Unmatched junction bases numbered 7, after V lost 1 base and J lost 4 bases. The CDR3 extends over 15 amino acids. Germline V gene data show CDR1 as LNHDA and CDR2 as SQIVND (reference sequence). The full variable domain, its missing parts supplied by reference TRBV19 and TRBJ2-7, is DGGITQSPKYLFRKEGQNVTLSCEQNLNHDAMYWYRQDPGQGLRLIYYSQIVNDFQKGDIAEGYSVSREKKESFPLTVTSAQKNPTAFYLCASSIGSGTAYEQYFGPGTRLTVT.

V is TRBV19 and J is TRBJ2-7, with 11 positions matching TRBD2. CDR1 LNHDA and CDR2 SQIVND come from the germline V gene (reference sequence). CDR3 length: 16 residues. Trimming at V came to 5 bases and at J to 2 bases, leaving 8 bases not matched to a gene. CDR3 nucleotides: TGTGCCAGTAGTCCCTCGTTAGCGGGAGGGCCCTACGAGCAGTACTTC. It yields the protein CASSPSLAGGPYEQYF. The full variable domain, in which reference TRBV19 and TRBJ2-7 provide the parts outside the CDR3, is DGGITQSPKYLFRKEGQNVTLSCEQNLNHDAMYWYRQDPGQGLRLIYYSQIVNDFQKGDIAEGYSVSREKKESFPLTVTSAQKNPTAFYLCASSPSLAGGPYEQYFGPGTRLTVT.

This clone has only one observation. The chain links TRBV7-9 to TRBJ1-1, with unresolved D. Germline assignment: CDR1 SEHNR and CDR2 FQNEAQ (reference sequence). The V end was cut by 5 bases, the J end by 9 bases, with 16 bases between. CDR3 length equals 13 residues. The CDR3 sequence is CASSNAVRFQAFF. Written as DNA, the CDR3 is TGTGCCAGCAGCAATGCGGTGAGATTCCAAGCTTTCTTT.

V is TRBV7-2 and J is TRBJ2-1, with D perhaps TRBD1 or TRBD2 (5 bases each). CDR3 length: 13 amino acids. Per the germline V gene, CDR1 is SGHTA and CDR2 is FQGNSA. Trimming cost V 0 bases and J 9 bases, with 9 bases left between them. CDR3 loop: CASSLAGAGEQFF. CDR3 nucleotides: TGTGCCAGCAGCTTAGCCGGGGCCGGTGAGCAGTTCTTC. Combining the CDR3 with reference TRBV7-2 and TRBJ2-1 gives the whole variable domain GAGVSQSPSNKVTEKGKDVELRCDPISGHTALYWYRQSLGQGLEFLIYFQGNSAPDKSGLPSDRFSAERTGGSVSTLTIQRTQQEDSAVYLCASSLAGAGEQFFGPGTRLTVL.

The chain employs TRBV27 and TRBJ2-1; 7 positions agree with TRBD2. Germline CDR1 is MNHEY and CDR2 is SMNVEV (reference sequence). The CDR3 totals 19 residues. Unmatched junction bases numbered 22, after V lost 5 bases and J lost 6 bases. CDR3 DNA sequence: TGTGCCAGCAGTATAACCGGGACTATCCTTTTGGCTCCCGTCAATGAGCAGTTCTTC. It yields the protein CASSITGTILLAPVNEQFF.

Here the CDR3 DNA reads TGTGCCAGCAGTTTACCGGGACTAGCGGGAGGAAAGGGGGGCACAGATACGCAGTATTTT. It yields the protein CASSLPGLAGGKGGTDTQYF. This chain connects TRBV28 to TRBJ2-3, with 15 nucleotides matching TRBD2. V gave up 2 bases and J gave up 1 base; unmatched junction bases: 10. Germline CDR1 MDHEN, CDR2 SYDVKM. This CDR3 has 20 amino acids.

The V call is TRBV7-9, the J call TRBJ2-1, with 8 bases identical to TRBD1. V lost 4 bases, J lost 1 base, and 3 bases stayed unmatched. Germline CDR1 SEHNR, CDR2 FQNEAQ (reference sequence). The CDR3 is made up of 15 amino acids. CDR3 in DNA: TGTGCCAGCAGCTCTCGGGACAGGTCCTACAATGAGCAGTTCTTC. Encoded protein: CASSSRDRSYNEQFF.

The chain is built from TRBV11-2 and TRBJ2-7, with 7 bases matching TRBD1. With V trimmed by 1 base and J by 5 bases, 8 bases remained unmatched. Germline V lookup: CDR1 SGHAT, CDR2 FQNNGV. CDR3 length equals 15 residues. CDR3 DNA sequence: TGTGCCAGCAGCTTAGTATACAGGGGAACCCACGAGCAGTACTTC. As protein: CASSLVYRGTHEQYF.

CDR3 region: CASSPFTSGNRYEQFF. CDR3 DNA sequence: TGCGCCAGCAGCCCCTTCACTAGCGGGAACAGGTATGAGCAGTTCTTC. This chain connects TRBV5-1 to TRBJ2-1, with 10 bases identical to TRBD2. Germline values: CDR1 SGHRS, CDR2 YFSETQ. With V trimmed by 4 bases and J by 8 bases, 12 bases remained unmatched. This CDR3 spans 16 amino acids.

The chain couples TRBV6-5 to TRBJ1-1, with no clear D. Germline CDR1 MNHEY, CDR2 SVGAGI. There are 13 residues in the CDR3. Trimming took 0 bases from V and 2 from J, leaving 4 bases between them. The CDR3 region is CASSYSSNTEAFF. Here the CDR3 DNA reads TGTGCCAGCAGTTACTCTTCTAACACTGAAGCTTTCTTT.

This clone has a single count. This chain uses TRBV5-5 with TRBJ2-7; no clear D. V lost 0 bases and J lost 0, with 13 bases in between. Germline loops: CDR1 SGHKS, CDR2 YYEKEE (reference sequence). The CDR3 covers 16 residues. The CDR3 spells CASSLVMRSHSYEQYF. Written as DNA, the CDR3 is TGTGCCAGCAGCTTGGTCATGCGTTCCCACTCCTACGAGCAGTACTTC.

The rearrangement links TRBV28 to TRBJ1-2; D uncertain. V shed 1 base and J shed 1 base, with 10 bases lying between them. Germline CDR1 and CDR2: MDHEN and SYDVKM. This CDR3 has 15 amino acids. CDR3 residues: CASSLSGSHNYGYTF. The CDR3 bases are TGTGCCAGCAGTTTATCTGGGTCTCATAACTATGGCTACACCTTC.

J is TRBJ1-1 and V is TRBV28; D gene ambiguous. V was trimmed by 3 bases and J by 1 base, leaving 18 bases between them. The CDR3 runs 17 residues. CDR1 is MDHEN, CDR2 SYDVKM, per germline. The CDR3 spells CASSLTISLTENTEAFF. Here the CDR3 DNA reads TGTGCCAGCAGTTTGACGATAAGTTTAACCGAGAACACTGAAGCTTTCTTT.

DNA for the CDR3: TGTGCCAGCAGTTCGGGGGACTCGGGGGAAAAACTGTTTTTT. The encoded protein is CASSSGDSGEKLFF. V is TRBV28 and J is TRBJ1-4; weak D call: TRBD1 (5 bases). Germline V lookup: CDR1 MDHEN, CDR2 SYDVKM. The CDR3 is 14 amino acids. V was trimmed by 4 bases and J by 8 bases, leaving 14 bases between them.

The gene calls are TRBV28 and TRBJ1-2, with 7 positions matching TRBD1. The ends lost 5 bases at V and 5 bases at J; junction bases unmatched: 11. This CDR3 has 15 amino acids. Germline V lookup: CDR1 MDHEN, CDR2 SYDVKM. The CDR3 DNA is TGTGCCAGCAGTACTGGACAGGCGAGCCGGTATGGCTACACCTTC. Residues: CASSTGQASRYGYTF.

The genes are TRBV7-9 and TRBJ2-7; TRBD1 matches 7 bases. This CDR3 has 14 amino acids. Germline CDR1 and CDR2: SEHNR and FQNEAQ (reference sequence). V trimming: 3 bases; J trimming: 2 bases; junction bases outside the gene matches: 4. CDR3 in amino acids: CASSFRDSAYEQYF. CDR3 nucleotides: TGTGCCAGCAGCTTCCGGGACAGCGCCTACGAGCAGTACTTC.

The rearrangement joins TRBV29-1 to TRBJ2-7; 10 bases are a match to TRBD2. The CDR3 covers 14 residues. With 7 bases clipped from V and 8 bases from J, the junction kept 14 bases outside the gene matches. The germline CDR1 and CDR2 sequences are SQVTM and ANQGSEA. CDR3 nucleotides: TGCAGCGGGGGAAGCGGGAGGGCTCTATCCAAGCAGTACTTC. The encoded protein is CSGGSGRALSKQYF.

The V and J genes are TRBV13 and TRBJ2-1, with 7 bases matching TRBD2. The V and J ends lost 8 bases and 3 bases, in that order; junction bases with no gene match: 7. There are 14 residues in the CDR3. CDR1 is PRHDT and CDR2 is FYEKMQ in the germline V gene (reference sequence). The CDR3 protein is CASGASGLYNEQFF. CDR3 in DNA: TGTGCCAGCGGGGCTAGCGGACTCTACAATGAGCAGTTCTTC.

The chain couples TRBV27 to TRBJ2-7, with 8 bases that match TRBD2. CDR3 length equals 15 residues. Germline values: CDR1 MNHEY, CDR2 SMNVEV (reference sequence). The trim removed 5 bases at V and 2 bases at J, leaving 8 bases unmatched. The CDR3 loop reads CASSPILAAPYEQYF. The CDR3 DNA reads as TGTGCCAGCAGTCCAATACTAGCGGCCCCCTACGAGCAGTACTTC.

The chain employs TRBV15 and TRBJ2-1, with 7 bases aligning to TRBD2. The CDR3 has 16 amino acids. The V gene end was trimmed by 4 bases and the J gene end by 8 bases; junction bases not matched to a gene: 14. From germline, CDR1 is LNHNV and CDR2 YYDKDF (reference sequence). This CDR3 is CATSTVTGLNGDEQFF. Here the CDR3 DNA reads TGTGCCACCAGCACAGTAACGGGACTAAACGGCGATGAGCAGTTCTTC.

Of note for this clone: Other nucleotide sequences in the sample specify the same CDR3. This rearrangement joins TRBV20-1 to TRBJ2-7; no definite D call. The CDR3 totals 9 residues. The germline gives CDR1 DFQATT, CDR2 SNEGSKA (reference sequence). V was clipped by 3 bases and J by 4 bases, with 1 base between them. The CDR3 sequence: CSASYEQYF. DNA of the CDR3: TGCAGTGCTAGTTACGAGCAGTACTTC.

DNA of the CDR3: TGTGCCAGCAGTTCCGACAGAGAGACCCAGTACTTC. Encoded protein: CASSSDRETQYF. The chain employs TRBV28 and TRBJ2-5; tentative D call: TRBD1 (5 bases). This CDR3 has 12 amino acids. The germline V and J ends were trimmed by 4 bases and 4 bases, with 7 bases remaining between them. Germline CDR1 MDHEN, CDR2 SYDVKM.

Of note for this clone: Other DNA sequences within the sample encode an identical CDR3. The V and J genes are TRBV5-1 and TRBJ2-7; D remains unclear. CDR1 and CDR2 from the germline V gene are SGHRS and YFSETQ. CDR3 size: 13 residues. Trimming left V 0 bases short and J 2 bases short, with 6 bases between. The chain's CDR3 is CASSLDGTYEQYF. The CDR3 nucleotides read TGCGCCAGCAGCTTGGACGGTACCTACGAGCAGTACTTC.

This chain uses TRBV5-1 with TRBJ2-1; TRBD2 is a possible D gene (6 bases). V lost 2 bases to trimming and J lost 3 bases, with 12 bases between them. The CDR3 is made up of 15 amino acids. Per the germline V gene, CDR1 is SGHRS and CDR2 is YFSETQ. The CDR3 DNA follows: TGCGCCAGCAGCTTTAGCGGAATAGGCTACAATGAGCAGTTCTTC. Translating it yields CASSFSGIGYNEQFF.

V gene TRBV5-1 combines with J gene TRBJ2-1; 13 bases align to TRBD2. CDR1 is SGHRS, CDR2 YFSETQ, per germline. The V gene end was trimmed by 3 bases and the J gene end by 10 bases; junction bases not matched to a gene: 7. The CDR3 sequence is 15 residues long. CDR3 nucleotides: TGCGCCAGCAGCTCCGGGACTAGCGGGACTGGCGAGCAGTTCTTC. Amino acid sequence: CASSSGTSGTGEQFF.

This chain links TRBV27 with TRBJ1-5, with a tentative D call TRBD1 (6 bases). The CDR3 sequence is 15 residues long. Looked up from germline, CDR1 is MNHEY and CDR2 is SMNVEV (reference sequence). V lost 5 bases, J lost 2 bases, and 13 bases lay in between. CDR3 DNA: TGTGCCAGCAGTATGAGGGGGGGACGCAATCAGCCCCAGCATTTT. This sequence encodes CASSMRGGRNQPQHF.

J is TRBJ2-2 and V is TRBV6-5; D is undetermined. Trimming took 0 bases from V and 5 from J, leaving 13 bases between them. CDR3 length equals 16 residues. CDR1 and CDR2 (germline): MNHEY, SVGAGI. The CDR3 DNA reads TGTGCCAGCAGTTACTCCCCGCTCCTGGGGACCGGGGAGCTGTTTTTT. Protein sequence: CASSYSPLLGTGELFF.

The genes are TRBV13 and TRBJ2-1; no firm D call. Germline V CDR1 and CDR2: PRHDT, FYEKMQ (reference sequence). The CDR3 contains 13 residues. V was shortened by 1 base and J by 7 bases, with 8 bases between the two germline ends. The CDR3 loop reads CASSLDASNEQFF. For the CDR3, the DNA is TGTGCCAGCAGCTTAGACGCGTCGAATGAGCAGTTCTTC.

This chain links TRBV5-6 with TRBJ1-2, with no clear D. CDR1 is SGHDT, CDR2 YYEEEE, per germline. Between the trimmed V and J ends, which lost 6 bases and 10 bases, there was a span of 16 bases. CDR3 length: 12 amino acids. The CDR3 is CASTTAQSDYTF. CDR3 DNA sequence: TGTGCCAGCACCACGGCGCAGTCTGACTACACCTTC.

This clone has just one count. The CDR3, as DNA: TGTGCCAGCAAACAGGCCCCCTCCTACGAGCAGTACTTC. Protein: CASKQAPSYEQYF. The chain combines TRBV2 with TRBJ2-7, with D possibly matching TRBD1 (5 bases). The germline CDR1 and CDR2 sequences are SNHLY and FYNNEI. The CDR3 consists of 13 residues. Trimming pared 7 bases from V and 0 bases from J, leaving 10 bases between.